This TCR beta chain was obtained from a study of shared clonotypes between healthy human individuals. Findings and caveats of the study: For sorted subsets, rarefaction showed incomplete sequencing despite large depth. Naive subsets generally had larger estimated richness than memory subsets.

As concerns this clone: Antigen: not known.

Trimming took 0 bases from V and 0 from J, leaving 12 bases between them. From germline, CDR1 is MGHRA and CDR2 YSYEKL. The CDR3 length is 16 residues. The data were produced by immunoSEQ multiplex PCR, yet TCRdb's version contains in-frame clones alone and is incomplete. Among more than 80,000 clones listed, 65% to 70% were seen once. The chain links TRBV4-1 to TRBJ2-7, with D hard to call. This clonotype was sampled from a man aged 25 to 40 in good health. Material for sequencing was memory CD8+ T cells sorted from blood. Subset of the sample: CD45RO+ cells pooled with CCR7-negative TemRA cells. The CDR3 sequence: CASSQDWWRNSYEQYF. CDR3 coding DNA: TGCGCCAGCAGCCAAGATTGGTGGCGGAACTCCTACGAGCAGTACTTC.